The subject of this entry is one T cell receptor (beta chain). These data originate in a study of T-cell reconstitution after alpha-beta-depleted transplantation in children. The CDR3 contains 16 residues. V dropped 4 bases and J dropped 1 base, with 15 bases sitting between them. Germline assignment: CDR1 SGHTA and CDR2 FQGNSA. Unique molecular identifiers were incorporated when the TCRbeta library was constructed. One entry per CDR3 protein, called by TCRdb with MiXCR from the PCR reads. The sample lists about 610,000 distinct CDR3 sequences; over 9.5% were seen once. Sequences were derived from PBMCs from the stem cell graft donor, sampled from the stem cell graft. This sequence originates from a human donor who donated a stem cell graft to a child with acute myeloid leukemia. The J gene is TRBJ2-3, the V gene TRBV7-2; tentative D call: TRBD2 (6 bases). CDR3 loop: CASSSPSGPRTDTQYF. The CDR3 bases are TGTGCCAGCAGCTCACCAAGCGGGCCCCGCACAGATACGCAGTATTTT.